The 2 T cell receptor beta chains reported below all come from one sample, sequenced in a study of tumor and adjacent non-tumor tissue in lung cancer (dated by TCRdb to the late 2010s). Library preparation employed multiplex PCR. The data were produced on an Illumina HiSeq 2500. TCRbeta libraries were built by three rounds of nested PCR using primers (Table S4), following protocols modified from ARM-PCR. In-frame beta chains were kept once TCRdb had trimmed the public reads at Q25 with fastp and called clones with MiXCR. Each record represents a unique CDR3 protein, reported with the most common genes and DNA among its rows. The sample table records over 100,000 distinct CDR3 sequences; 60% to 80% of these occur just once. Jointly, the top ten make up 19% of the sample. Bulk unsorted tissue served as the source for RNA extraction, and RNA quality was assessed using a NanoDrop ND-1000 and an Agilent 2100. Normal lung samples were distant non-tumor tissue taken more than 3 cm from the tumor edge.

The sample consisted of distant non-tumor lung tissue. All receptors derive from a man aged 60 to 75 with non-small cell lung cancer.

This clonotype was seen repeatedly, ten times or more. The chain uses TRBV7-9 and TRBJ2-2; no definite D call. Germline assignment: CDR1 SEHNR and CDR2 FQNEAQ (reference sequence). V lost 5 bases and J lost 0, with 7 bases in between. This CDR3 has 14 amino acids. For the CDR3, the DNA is TGTGCCAGCAGCCTGGGATCGAACACCGGGGAGCTGTTTTTT. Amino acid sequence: CASSLGSNTGELFF.

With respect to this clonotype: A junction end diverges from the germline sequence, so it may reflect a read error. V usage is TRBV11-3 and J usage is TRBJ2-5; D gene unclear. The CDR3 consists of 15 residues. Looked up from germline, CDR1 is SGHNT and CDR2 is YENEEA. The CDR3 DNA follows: TGCGCCAGCAGCCTAGATCTTGGTAGCCTGGGGACCCAGTACTTC. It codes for CASSLDLGSLGTQYF.